This T cell receptor beta chain derives from a study of neurological immune-mediated disorders. Study observations and caveats: The expanded clones of different subjects shared no CDR3 amino acid sequences (suggesting private repertoires in all groups). The study phylogenetically grouped the repertoires of 18 of 34 multiple sclerosis patients into one related-CDR3 cluster, a possible signature.

V was clipped by 3 bases and J by 6 bases, with 11 bases between them. Germline CDR1 is SNHLY and CDR2 is FYNNEI. The CDR3 spans 14 residues. TCRdb analysed the 5' RACE reads with MiXCR anew, one entry per CDR3 protein. Among more than 45,000 distinct CDR3 sequences listed, about 3% were seen once. PBMCs stored at -80 C, 2 million in total, were the source of the unsorted libraries. This clonotype was seen ten or more times. Antigen unknown. This rearrangement joins TRBV2 to TRBJ2-2; D remains ambiguous. The source is a middle-aged man with multiple sclerosis. The specimen sequenced was PBMCs. CDR3 protein: CASSEIGKAGELFF. DNA of the CDR3: TGTGCCAGCAGTGAGATAGGGAAGGCCGGGGAGCTGTTTTTT.